A single sample gave rise to the 12 T cell receptor beta chains below, sequenced in a study of post-analysis software for immune sequencing data. Included in the TCR beta cDNA libraries were unique molecular identifiers. MiXCR, run by TCRdb on the PCR reads, gives a single entry per CDR3 protein. The data contain 380,000 or so distinct CDR3 sequences, around 37% of them singletons. Antigens of these TCRs are unknown. Whole-study findings and limits: TRBV5-6, TRBV5-1 and TRBV20-1 were among four to six TRBV segments more frequent in patients than controls.

Material for sequencing was blood. The source is a girl aged 5-17 years with multiple sclerosis.

The chain has TRBV7-2 and TRBJ1-2; D perhaps matches TRBD1 (5 bases). Trimming stripped 4 bases from V and 12 bases from J, with 18 bases between. This CDR3 is built from 13 residues. Germline values: CDR1 SGHTA, CDR2 FQGNSA. The CDR3 coding sequence is TGTGCCAGCAGCTACCGGGACTCTCGGGGCGACACCTTC. It encodes CASSYRDSRGDTF.

This sequence joins TRBV5-1 and TRBJ2-1; TRBD1 is a possible D gene (5 bases). This CDR3 region has 15 residues. Looked up from germline, CDR1 is SGHRS and CDR2 is YFSETQ. V was shortened by 0 bases and J by 3 bases, with 10 bases between the two germline ends. Here the CDR3 reads CASSLGQWNYNEQFF. The CDR3 nucleotides are TGCGCCAGCAGCTTGGGACAGTGGAACTACAATGAGCAGTTCTTC.

The V and J genes are TRBV2 and TRBJ1-5; 9 bases align to TRBD1. V gave up 7 bases and J gave up 5 bases; unmatched junction bases: 6. This CDR3 is 14 amino acids long. Germline V CDR1 and CDR2: SNHLY, FYNNEI. DNA for the CDR3: TGTGCCAGCACCCCGGACAGGGGTTATCAGCCCCAGCATTTT. It specifies CASTPDRGYQPQHF.

The chain combines TRBV7-9 with TRBJ2-1; D might be TRBD1 or TRBD2, each matching 5 bases. The CDR3 consists of 14 residues. V gave up 5 bases and J gave up 7 bases, with 15 bases separating them. CDR1 and CDR2 from the germline V gene are SEHNR and FQNEAQ (reference sequence). DNA for the CDR3: TGTGCCAGCAGCCCCACGGGACGGCTTAATGAGCAGTTCTTC. Protein: CASSPTGRLNEQFF.

V and J are TRBV10-2 and TRBJ2-1, with D possibly being TRBD2 (7 bases). The germline V gene encodes CDR1 WSHSY and CDR2 SAAADI. The CDR3 has 17 amino acids. The ends were cut back, 0 bases at V and 8 bases at J, with 20 bases in the middle. The CDR3 spells CASSESKGGAQKDEQFF. CDR3 DNA sequence: TGCGCCAGCAGTGAGTCGAAGGGGGGGGCCCAGAAGGATGAGCAGTTCTTC.

The rearrangement joins TRBV3-1 to TRBJ2-5; 8 bases match TRBD1. Unmatched junction bases numbered 17, after V lost 1 base and J lost 1 base. Germline CDR1 LGHDT, CDR2 YNNKEL (reference sequence). There are 20 residues in the CDR3. The DNA of the CDR3 is TGTGCCAGCAGCCAAGTCGGGGCCGACAGGGGCCCTCGAATCCAAGAGACCCAGTACTTC. This gives the protein CASSQVGADRGPRIQETQYF.

The chain has TRBV29-1 and TRBJ2-7, with D perhaps given as TRBD1 or TRBD2 (5 bases each). Germline V lookup: CDR1 SQVTM, CDR2 ANQGSEA. V dropped 7 bases and J dropped 7 bases, with 11 bases sitting between them. The CDR3 is 10 residues long. CDR3 region: CSGGTGEQYF. The CDR3 nucleotides are TGCAGCGGAGGGACGGGTGAGCAGTACTTC.

This clonotype was recorded a few times. V gene TRBV12-3 or TRBV12-4 combines with J gene TRBJ2-1; no clear D gene. The V and J ends lost 3 bases and 8 bases respectively, with 8 bases between them. The CDR3 has 12 amino acids. The CDR3 sequence: CASSLMSDEQFF. In DNA, the CDR3 is TGTGCCAGCAGTTTGATGTCGGATGAGCAGTTCTTC.

This chain links TRBV16 with TRBJ1-2, with a weak D call TRBD1 (5 bases). The length of the CDR3 is 14 residues. V was shortened by 0 bases and J by 4 bases, with 9 bases between the two germline ends. The germline V gene has CDR1 KGHSY and CDR2 FQNENV. The CDR3 spells CASSQSQGGYGYTF. CDR3 DNA sequence: TGTGCCAGCAGCCAATCGCAGGGTGGCTATGGCTACACCTTC. Variable domain in full (rest from reference TRBV16 and TRBJ1-2): GEEVAQTPKHLVRGEGQKAKLYCAPIKGHSYVFWYQQVLKNEFKFLISFQNENVFDETGMPKERFSAKCLPNSPCSLEIQATKLEDSAVYFCASSQSQGGYGYTFGSGTRLTVV.

This rearrangement joins TRBV6-5 to TRBJ2-5; the match to TRBD1 covers 12 bases. V shed 2 bases, J shed 11 bases, and the junction held 9 bases outside the gene matches. Germline values: CDR1 MNHEY, CDR2 SVGAGI. The CDR3 is 15 residues long. CDR3 bases: TGTGCCAGCAGTTACCCGGGACAGGGGGCGGGGGAGCAGTACTTC. The encoded protein is CASSYPGQGAGEQYF.

The rearrangement uses TRBV19 and TRBJ2-1, with a possible D match to TRBD2 (6 bases). This CDR3 has 13 residues. Germline V gene lookup returns CDR1 LNHDA and CDR2 SQIVND (reference sequence). The V end lost 7 bases, the J end lost 5 bases, and 12 bases lay between the germline ends. CDR3 nucleotides: TGTGCCAGTACCCAGGCGGGGAACAATGAGCAGTTCTTC. Residues: CASTQAGNNEQFF.

A few counts support this clonotype. The CDR3 sequence: CASSSYENTEAFF. The CDR3 DNA is TGTGCCTCCTCTTCTTATGAGAACACTGAAGCTTTCTTT. The chain uses TRBV10-3 and TRBJ1-1; D gene ambiguous. Between the trimmed V and J ends, which lost 11 bases and 1 base, there was a span of 14 bases. Germline values: CDR1 ENHRY, CDR2 SYGVKD. The CDR3 runs 13 residues.